The clone carrying this TCR beta chain was seen at least ten times. Antigen: not known. These data belong to a study of read filtering for tumor transcriptome and immune sequencing. Study summary: Patients were 17 to 20 male and approximately 14 female, mean age around 66 years, range about 47 to 85. DNase treatment preceded whole-transcriptome library preparation.

From 300 to 450 ng of RNA, a library with molecular barcoded alpha/delta and beta/gamma adaptors was made. Each CDR3 protein is one row after TCRdb ran MiXCR on the reads. The sample lists some 30,000 distinct CDR3 sequences; 18% were seen once. Notes on the study in general: Compared with RNA-seq, IR-seq gave much higher clonotype depth and reliability.

This CDR3 spans 14 amino acids. The V gene's germline CDR1 is SGHRS and CDR2 YFSETQ. The ends lost 4 bases at V and 7 bases at J; junction bases unmatched: 3. This receptor was taken from a donor aged 40 or over with multiple myeloma. The sequencing sample was made of a population of CD138-negative cells sorted from bone marrow. The rearrangement uses TRBV5-1 and TRBJ2-5, with TRBD2 matching 14 bases. For the CDR3, the DNA is TGCGCCAGCAGCGGAGGGACTAGCGGGGGGACCCAGTACTTC. Residues: CASSGGTSGGTQYF.